These 20 T cell receptor beta chains were sequenced from one sample in a study of OX40 agonist ivuxolimab in advanced cancers. The table came from immunoSEQ multiplex PCR; TCRdb's copy has only in-frame clones and leaves some out. The sample includes 90,000 to 95,000 clones, roughly 86% of them seen just once. This specimen consisted of CD4+ or CD8+ T cells sorted from blood, obtained in a trial of the OX40 agonist ivuxolimab. The receptors come from an adult with an advanced solid tumor such as melanoma, head and neck, liver or kidney cancer.

V gene TRBV4-1 combines with J gene TRBJ2-7, with TRBD2 matching 10 bases. The V and J ends lost 4 bases and 4 bases, in that order; junction bases with no gene match: 10. The CDR3 runs to 16 residues. Germline assignment: CDR1 MGHRA and CDR2 YSYEKL. The CDR3 region is CASSPAWGTSEYEQYF. The CDR3 nucleotides are TGCGCCAGCAGCCCAGCTTGGGGGACTAGCGAGTACGAGCAGTACTTC.

V usage is TRBV21-1 and J usage is TRBJ2-1; the table's D call TRBD1 went unverified against the DNA. TRBV21-1 is classified as a pseudogene. This CDR3 region has 15 residues. This CDR3 reads CASSNRSGHNNEQFF. CDR3 DNA sequence: TGTGCCAGCAGCAATAGGTCGGGACATAACAATGAGCAGTTCTTC.

This rearrangement joins TRBV18 to TRBJ1-5, with D hard to call. CDR1 is KGHSH, CDR2 LQKENI, per germline. The length of the CDR3 is 14 residues. Trimming cost V 0 bases and J 6 bases, with 9 bases left between them. This CDR3 is CASSPPGKVQPQHF. The CDR3 nucleotides are TGTGCCAGCTCACCACCGGGGAAGGTTCAGCCCCAGCATTTT.

The chain uses TRBV6-5 and TRBJ1-5; weak D call: TRBD1 (5 bases). This CDR3 contains 15 residues. Trimming pared 6 bases from V and 0 bases from J, leaving 12 bases between. Germline-derived CDR1 and CDR2 are MNHEY and SVGAGI. CDR3 loop: CASSKGRNSNQPQHF. CDR3 coding DNA: TGTGCCAGCAGCAAGGGACGGAATAGCAATCAGCCCCAGCATTTT.

The chain uses TRBV10-3 and TRBJ2-2; possibly TRBD1 for D (5 bases). Germline V gives CDR1 ENHRY, CDR2 SYGVKD. The germline V and J ends were trimmed by 6 bases and 5 bases, with 19 bases remaining between them. The CDR3 loop spans 16 amino acids. The CDR3 nucleotides are TGTGCCATCAGGGGGTCTGGGGCAGGGCAAACCGGGGAGCTGTTTTTT. This translates into CAIRGSGAGQTGELFF.

The genes are TRBV19 and TRBJ1-5; unclear D gene. The CDR3 consists of 12 residues. Germline CDR1 LNHDA, CDR2 SQIVND (reference sequence). Trimming stripped 7 bases from V and 5 bases from J, with 9 bases between. The chain's CDR3 is CASKIRDQPQHF. The CDR3 bases are TGTGCCAGTAAAATAAGGGATCAGCCCCAGCATTTT. The full variable domain, completed using reference TRBV19 and TRBJ1-5, is DGGITQSPKYLFRKEGQNVTLSCEQNLNHDAMYWYRQDPGQGLRLIYYSQIVNDFQKGDIAEGYSVSREKKESFPLTVTSAQKNPTAFYLCASKIRDQPQHFGDGTRLSIL.

The rearrangement links TRBV19 to TRBJ2-5, with 12 bases matching TRBD1. V lost 7 bases, J lost 5 bases, and 17 bases stayed unmatched. This CDR3 contains 18 residues. The germline V gene encodes CDR1 LNHDA and CDR2 SQIVND (reference sequence). CDR3 DNA sequence: TGTGCCAGTACCGACCTTACCGGGACAGGGGGCGGTTGGGAGACCCAGTACTTC. Translation gives CASTDLTGTGGGWETQYF. The full variable domain, in which reference TRBV19 and TRBJ2-5 provide the parts outside the CDR3, is DGGITQSPKYLFRKEGQNVTLSCEQNLNHDAMYWYRQDPGQGLRLIYYSQIVNDFQKGDIAEGYSVSREKKESFPLTVTSAQKNPTAFYLCASTDLTGTGGGWETQYFGPGTRLLVL.

Only one count was recorded for this clone. The chain has TRBV28 and TRBJ1-2; no reliable D call. Germline CDR1 reads MDHEN; CDR2 reads SYDVKM. The CDR3 loop spans 11 amino acids. V was pared by 4 bases and J by 7 bases, with 7 bases between. Here the CDR3 reads CASSSPSGYTF. In DNA form, the CDR3 reads TGTGCCAGCAGTTCACCCAGTGGCTACACCTTC.

J is TRBJ1-2 and V is TRBV6-1; D ambiguous. Germline V CDR1 and CDR2: MNHNS, SASEGT. CDR3 length equals 14 residues. Between the trimmed V and J ends, which lost 0 bases and 4 bases, there was a span of 9 bases. CDR3 nucleotide sequence: TGTGCCAGCAGTGAAGCGCTGGGAATCTATGGCTACACCTTC. Translation: CASSEALGIYGYTF.

This clone was recorded once. The V and J genes are TRBV23-1 and TRBJ2-1; possibly TRBD1 for D (5 bases). TRBV23-1 is reported as an ORF; its role is uncertain. The CDR3 covers 16 residues. Trimming took off 4 bases at V and 4 bases at J, with 17 bases between the two ends. The CDR3 spells CASSPPGQGSYNEQFF. The CDR3 DNA reads TGCGCCAGCAGTCCCCCCGGGCAGGGATCTTACAATGAGCAGTTCTTC.

The V gene is TRBV30, the J gene TRBJ1-2; D is undetermined. The CDR3 runs to 10 residues. With 1 base removed from V and 6 bases from J, the gap between germline ends came to 3 bases. Germline-derived CDR1 and CDR2 are GTSNPN and SVGIG (reference sequence). CDR3 loop: CAWSEHGYTF. CDR3 DNA sequence: TGTGCCTGGAGTGAACATGGCTACACCTTC. The whole variable domain, filled in from reference TRBV30 and TRBJ1-2, reads SQTIHQWPATLVQPVGSPLSLECTVEGTSNPNLYWYRQAAGRGLQLLFYSVGIGQISSEVPQNLSASRPQDRQFILSSKKLLLSDSGFYLCAWSEHGYTFGSGTRLTVV.

The V and J genes are TRBV7-9 and TRBJ1-1; TRBD1 is a possible D gene (6 bases). This CDR3 has 15 amino acids. The germline gives CDR1 SEHNR, CDR2 FQNEAQ (reference sequence). V was cut by 2 bases and J by 7 bases, with 17 bases left in between. CDR3 residues: CASSLLVSGADEAFF. CDR3 DNA: TGTGCCAGCAGCTTATTAGTTTCAGGGGCGGATGAAGCTTTCTTT.

The V and J genes are TRBV5-1 and TRBJ1-2, with 7 bases that match TRBD1. Germline V gene sequence: CDR1 SGHRS, CDR2 YFSETQ. This CDR3 contains 15 residues. Trimming removed 4 bases from V and 4 bases from J; junction bases left unmatched: 10. The CDR3 nucleotides are TGCGCCAGCAGCCAACCGGGACAGCAACTCTATGGCTACACCTTC. As protein: CASSQPGQQLYGYTF. Filled out from reference TRBV5-1 and TRBJ1-2, the complete variable domain reads KAGVTQTPRYLIKTRGQQVTLSCSPISGHRSVSWYQQTPGQGLQFLFEYFSETQRNKGNFPGRFSGRQFSNSRSEMNVSTLELGDSALYLCASSQPGQQLYGYTFGSGTRLTVV.

The chain is built from TRBV4-3 and TRBJ2-1; 9 positions agree with TRBD2. From germline, CDR1 is LGHNA and CDR2 YSLEER. V lost 4 bases and J lost 5; bases outside the gene matches: 15. This CDR3 is 18 amino acids long. The CDR3 DNA reads as TGCGCCAGCAGCCCGACACCCTCCGGAGCGGGAGGAGACAATGAGCAGTTCTTC. This codes for CASSPTPSGAGGDNEQFF.

A few counts support this clone. The chain combines TRBV30 with TRBJ1-1; D is ambiguous. Germline values: CDR1 GTSNPN, CDR2 SVGIG (reference sequence). CDR3 length: 11 residues. V was pared by 0 bases and J by 6 bases, with 5 bases between. The CDR3 reads CAWSVLSEAFF. The CDR3 region has the DNA TGTGCCTGGAGTGTGTTGTCTGAAGCTTTCTTT. Full variable domain (missing parts from reference TRBV30 and TRBJ1-1): SQTIHQWPATLVQPVGSPLSLECTVEGTSNPNLYWYRQAAGRGLQLLFYSVGIGQISSEVPQNLSASRPQDRQFILSSKKLLLSDSGFYLCAWSVLSEAFFGQGTRLTVV.

J is TRBJ2-4 and V is TRBV7-8; 12 bases agree with TRBD2. After removal of 2 bases from V and 6 bases from J, the junction contained 20 bases not matched to a gene. The CDR3 has 21 residues. Germline V gives CDR1 SGHVS, CDR2 FQNEAQ. The CDR3 DNA is TGTGCCAGCAGCTTAACAGCGGGCGAGGGGGTCCTAGCGGGAGGGTTAAACATTCAGTACTTC. This translates into CASSLTAGEGVLAGGLNIQYF.

V usage is TRBV6-5 and J usage is TRBJ2-6; D remains unclear. V was cut by 4 bases and J by 0 bases, with 4 bases left in between. CDR1 is MNHEY, CDR2 SVGAGI, per germline. The CDR3 is 14 residues long. The CDR3 DNA sequence: TGTGCCAGCAGTTCGTACTCTGGGGCCAACGTCCTGACTTTC. Protein product: CASSSYSGANVLTF.

V usage is TRBV6-1 and J usage is TRBJ1-5, with D uncertain. Per the germline V gene, CDR1 is MNHNS and CDR2 is SASEGT. The CDR3 is made up of 16 amino acids. The V and J ends lost 4 bases and 6 bases respectively, with 19 bases between them. The CDR3 here is CASSGTTQILGQPQHF. The CDR3 region has the DNA TGTGCCAGCAGTGGGACGACACAAATCCTTGGTCAGCCCCAGCATTTT.

The rearrangement joins TRBV5-6 to TRBJ2-6; the D call may be TRBD1 or TRBD2 (5 bases each). Germline values: CDR1 SGHDT, CDR2 YYEEEE. V was shortened by 0 bases and J by 2 bases, with 18 bases between the two germline ends. CDR3 length equals 19 residues. CDR3 sequence (DNA): TGTGCCAGCAGCTTGGCGGGTGTAGGGTTGGGGGCTGGGGCCAACGTCCTGACTTTC. This translates into CASSLAGVGLGAGANVLTF.

The rearrangement links TRBV5-1 to TRBJ1-1; TRBD1 matches at 7 bases. Germline V gene lookup returns CDR1 SGHRS and CDR2 YFSETQ. The CDR3 is 14 amino acids. The junction had 5 bases not matched to a gene; V was cut back by 4 bases and J by 2 bases. This chain's CDR3 is CASSIGQANTEAFF. CDR3 nucleotide sequence: TGCGCCAGCAGCATAGGACAGGCCAACACTGAAGCTTTCTTT.